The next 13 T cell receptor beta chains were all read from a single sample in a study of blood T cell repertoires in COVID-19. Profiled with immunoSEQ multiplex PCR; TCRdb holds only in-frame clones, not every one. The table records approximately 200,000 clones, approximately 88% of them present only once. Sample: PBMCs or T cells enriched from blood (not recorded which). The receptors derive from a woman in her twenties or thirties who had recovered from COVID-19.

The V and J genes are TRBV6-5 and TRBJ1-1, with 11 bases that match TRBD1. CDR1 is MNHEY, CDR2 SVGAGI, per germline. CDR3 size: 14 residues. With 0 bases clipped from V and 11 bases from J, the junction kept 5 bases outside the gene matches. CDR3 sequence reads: CASSYSGQGAGAFF. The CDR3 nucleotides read TGTGCCAGCAGTTACTCCGGACAGGGGGCGGGGGCTTTCTTT.

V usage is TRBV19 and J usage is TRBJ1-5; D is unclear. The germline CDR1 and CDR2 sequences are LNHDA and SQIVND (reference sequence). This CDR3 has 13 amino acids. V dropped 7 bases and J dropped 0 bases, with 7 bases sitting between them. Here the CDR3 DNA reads TGTGCCAGTACCCCTTTTAGCAATCAGCCCCAGCATTTT. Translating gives CASTPFSNQPQHF.

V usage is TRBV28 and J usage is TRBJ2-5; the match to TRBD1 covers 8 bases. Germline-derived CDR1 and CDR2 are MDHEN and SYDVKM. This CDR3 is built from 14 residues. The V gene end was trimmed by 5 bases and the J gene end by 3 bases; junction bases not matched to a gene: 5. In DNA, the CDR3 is TGTGCCAGCAGTCCTCAGGACAGGGAAGAGACCCAGTACTTC. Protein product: CASSPQDREETQYF.

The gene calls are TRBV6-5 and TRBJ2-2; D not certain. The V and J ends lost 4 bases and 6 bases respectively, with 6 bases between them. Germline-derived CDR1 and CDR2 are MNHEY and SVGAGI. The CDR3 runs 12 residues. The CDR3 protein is CASSSAAGELFF. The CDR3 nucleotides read TGTGCCAGCAGTTCCGCGGCCGGGGAGCTGTTTTTT.

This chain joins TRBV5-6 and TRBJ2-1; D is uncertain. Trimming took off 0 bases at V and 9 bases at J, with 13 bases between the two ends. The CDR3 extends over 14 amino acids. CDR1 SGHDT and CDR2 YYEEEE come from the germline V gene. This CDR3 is CASSLELARVEQFF. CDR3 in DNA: TGTGCCAGCAGCTTGGAATTAGCCCGGGTTGAGCAGTTCTTC.

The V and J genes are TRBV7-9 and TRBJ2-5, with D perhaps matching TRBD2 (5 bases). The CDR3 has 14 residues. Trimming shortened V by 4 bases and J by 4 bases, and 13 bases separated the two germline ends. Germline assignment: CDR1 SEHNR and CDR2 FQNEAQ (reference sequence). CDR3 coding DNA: TGTGCCAGCAGCTCCCGGACTCTCCCAGAGACCCAGTACTTC. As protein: CASSSRTLPETQYF. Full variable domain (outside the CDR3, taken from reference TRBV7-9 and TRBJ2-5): DTGVSQNPRHKITKRGQNVTFRCDPISEHNRLYWYRQTLGQGPEFLTYFQNEAQLEKSRLLSDRFSAERPKGSFSTLEIQRTEQGDSAMYLCASSSRTLPETQYFGPGTRLLVL.

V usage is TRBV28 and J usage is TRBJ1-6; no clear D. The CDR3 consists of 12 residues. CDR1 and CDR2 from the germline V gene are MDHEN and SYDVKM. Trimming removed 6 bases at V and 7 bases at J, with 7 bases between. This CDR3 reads CASRVLNSPLHF. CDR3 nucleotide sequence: TGTGCCAGCAGAGTGCTAAATTCACCCCTCCACTTT.

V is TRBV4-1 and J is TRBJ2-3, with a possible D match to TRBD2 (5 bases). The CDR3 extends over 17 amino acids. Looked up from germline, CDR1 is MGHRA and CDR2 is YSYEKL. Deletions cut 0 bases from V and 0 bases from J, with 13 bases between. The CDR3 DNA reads TGCGCCAGCAGCCAAGACGGTTCGGGCGGGAGCACAGATACGCAGTATTTT. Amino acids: CASSQDGSGGSTDTQYF.

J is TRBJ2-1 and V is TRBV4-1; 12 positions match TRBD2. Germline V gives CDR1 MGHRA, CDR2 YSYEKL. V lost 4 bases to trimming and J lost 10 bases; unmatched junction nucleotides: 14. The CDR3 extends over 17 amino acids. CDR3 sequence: CASSRGPASGGAGEQFF. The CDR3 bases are TGCGCCAGCAGCCGGGGCCCGGCTAGCGGGGGGGCCGGGGAGCAGTTCTTC.

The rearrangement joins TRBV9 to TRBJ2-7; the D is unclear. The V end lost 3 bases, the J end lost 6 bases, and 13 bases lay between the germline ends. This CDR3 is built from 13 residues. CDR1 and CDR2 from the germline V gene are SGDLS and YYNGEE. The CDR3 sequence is CASSAQLFSEQYF. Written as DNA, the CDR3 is TGTGCCAGCAGCGCCCAACTTTTTAGCGAGCAGTACTTC. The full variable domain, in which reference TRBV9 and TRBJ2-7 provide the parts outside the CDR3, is DSGVTQTPKHLITATGQRVTLRCSPRSGDLSVYWYQQSLDQGLQFLIQYYNGEERAKGNILERFSAQQFPDLHSELNLSSLELGDSALYFCASSAQLFSEQYFGPGTRLTVT.

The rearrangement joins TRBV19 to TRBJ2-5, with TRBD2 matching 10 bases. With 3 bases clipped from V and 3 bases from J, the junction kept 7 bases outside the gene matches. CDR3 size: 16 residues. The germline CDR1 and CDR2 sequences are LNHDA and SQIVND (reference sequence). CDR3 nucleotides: TGTGCCAGTAGTATGGGGCTAGGACTAGCGGAAGAGACCCAGTACTTC. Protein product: CASSMGLGLAEETQYF.

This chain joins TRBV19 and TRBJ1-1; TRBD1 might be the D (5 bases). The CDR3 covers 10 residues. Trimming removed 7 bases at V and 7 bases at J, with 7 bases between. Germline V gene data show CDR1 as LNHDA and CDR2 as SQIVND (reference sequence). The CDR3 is CASTQGEAFF. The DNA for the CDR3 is TGTGCCAGTACCCAGGGTGAAGCTTTCTTT. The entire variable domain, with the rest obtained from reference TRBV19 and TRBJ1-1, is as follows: DGGITQSPKYLFRKEGQNVTLSCEQNLNHDAMYWYRQDPGQGLRLIYYSQIVNDFQKGDIAEGYSVSREKKESFPLTVTSAQKNPTAFYLCASTQGEAFFGQGTRLTVV.

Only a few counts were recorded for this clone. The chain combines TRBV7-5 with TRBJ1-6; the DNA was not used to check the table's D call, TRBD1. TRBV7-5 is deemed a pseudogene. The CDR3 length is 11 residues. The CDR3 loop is CARPGQAPLHF. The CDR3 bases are TGTGCCAGACCAGGTCAGGCACCCCTCCACTTT.